One sample yielded the 6 T cell receptor beta chains listed below, sequenced in a study of human CD8 memory T cell subsets. Investigators built TCR beta libraries using UMI-labeled 5' RACE. Reanalyzing the 5' RACE reads, TCRdb keeps one entry per CDR3 protein, without DNA. This repertoire includes thousands of distinct CDR3 sequences. The study classified TPEX cells as CCR7+ PD-1+ TIGIT+ early memory CD8+ T cells bearing exhausted-like traits. The material sequenced was CD8+ T cells from PBMCs. The receptors were sampled from a human donor in good health.

The chain joins TRBV20-1 to TRBJ2-2; TCRdb's D call, TRBD2, is unchecked because there is no DNA. The CDR3 length is 15 residues. Looked up from germline, CDR1 is DFQATT and CDR2 is SNEGSKA (reference sequence). This chain's CDR3 is CSARALAGVAGELFF.

The chain is built from TRBV4-3 and TRBJ2-7; TCRdb proposes TRBD2, but this gene call is untestable without DNA. The CDR3 contains 16 residues. Germline V gene data show CDR1 as LGHNA and CDR2 as YSLEER. The CDR3 sequence: CASSHDRASGLYEQYF.

This chain links TRBV5-1 with TRBJ2-1. The length of the CDR3 is 15 residues. The germline gives CDR1 SGHRS, CDR2 YFSETQ. CDR3 in amino acids: CASSLDFSSYNEQFF.

The J gene is TRBJ1-5, the V gene TRBV12-3 or TRBV12-4; without DNA, the TCRdb call of TRBD1 cannot be checked. This CDR3 has 15 residues. The CDR3 protein is CASSLGTGSNQPQHF.

The rearrangement links TRBV18 to TRBJ2-5; TCRdb gives TRBD2 as the D gene, but with no DNA this cannot be confirmed. This CDR3 is 16 amino acids long. Germline CDR1 is KGHSH and CDR2 is LQKENI. CDR3 sequence reads: CASSPRNGRDGETQYF.

The V gene is TRBV29-1, the J gene TRBJ2-3; TCRdb's assignment of TRBD1 cannot be checked, as there is no DNA. CDR1 SQVTM and CDR2 ANQGSEA come from the germline V gene. This CDR3 comprises 13 residues. This CDR3 is CSVHEGATDTQYF.